The present T cell receptor beta chain was sequenced within a study of blood T cell repertoires in COVID-19. On the study more broadly: The United States, Italy and Spain were the sources of the acute and convalescent COVID-19 samples. The cDNA or gDNA used as material had been derived from T cells, B-cell-depleted T cells, or PBMCs.

Under the authors' procedure: For nucleated cells, counts were estimated from reference gene primer amplification. This table comes from immunoSEQ multiplex PCR, and its TCRdb copy is limited to in-frame clones, with some not included. V, J and clone size reflect that table, while D and trimming were determined from the DNA. The profile shows under 250,000 clones, around 88% of them singletons. The CDR3 sequence is 14 residues long. J gave up 3 bases and V 5 bases, and 3 bases lay outside the gene matches. From germline, CDR1 is KGHDR and CDR2 SFDVKD. The TCR originated in a man older than 75 with acute or convalescent COVID-19. Sequenced sample: peripheral blood. The J gene is TRBJ2-7, the V gene TRBV24-1, with 10 bases fitting TRBD1. The chain's CDR3 is CATSGGQGVYEQYF. In DNA form, the CDR3 reads TGTGCCACCAGTGGTGGACAGGGGGTCTACGAGCAGTACTTC.